Included here is one T cell receptor beta chain sequence, with context. The authors reverse transcribed roughly 0.45 to 1 ug RNA with random hexamers. A multiplex approach, immunoSEQ multiplex PCR, amplified TCR beta CDR3 across 54 Vbeta and 13 Jbeta. TCRdb re-called the immunoSEQ multiplex PCR reads with MiXCR, one entry per CDR3 protein. The sample includes 200,000 or so distinct CDR3 sequences, around 95% seen only once; the top ten take 0.098%. This sample was taken from a study of CD8 T cells in Susac syndrome. Germline loops: CDR1 SGHRS, CDR2 YFSETQ. The CDR3 is 14 residues long. Deletions cut 1 base from V and 8 bases from J, with 13 bases between.

Sequences were obtained from CD4+ T cells from PBMCs. The chain joins TRBV5-1 to TRBJ1-5, with D unclear. This TCR was sampled from a human donor with Susac syndrome. The CDR3 here is CASSLTGSGEPQHF. CDR3 bases: TGCGCCAGCAGCTTGACCGGTAGCGGGGAGCCCCAGCATTTT.